Only one count was recorded for the clone carrying this T cell receptor beta chain. The antigen is unknown. Produced via immunoSEQ multiplex PCR; TCRdb's table is partial and in-frame only. Of 72,000 or so clones listed, 75% to 90% are singletons. These data originate in a study of OX40 agonist ivuxolimab in advanced cancers. Study details: A diagnosis of hepatocellular carcinoma, melanoma, renal cell or head and neck cancer was present in dose-escalation patients. Males comprised approximately 81% of the group, whose mean age was approximately 60 years (range roughly 20 to 85).

Study-wide findings and caveats: It was not determined which antigens were specifically recognized by the peripheral T cells that had undergone clonal expansion. Several nonresponders also turned out to have low normalized T-cell clonal expansion.

V dropped 9 bases and J dropped 10 bases, with 15 bases sitting between them. CDR3 size: 11 residues. CDR1 is ENHRY, CDR2 SYGVKD, per germline. The chain joins TRBV10-3 to TRBJ1-1; no firm D call. Sequenced material: CD4+ or CD8+ T cells sorted from blood, taken in a trial of the OX40 agonist ivuxolimab. This receptor was taken from an adult with an advanced solid tumor such as melanoma, head and neck, liver or kidney cancer. The CDR3 nucleotides are TGTGCCATACGGGGTGATCTCTTAGCTTTCTTT. Translating it yields CAIRGDLLAFF.